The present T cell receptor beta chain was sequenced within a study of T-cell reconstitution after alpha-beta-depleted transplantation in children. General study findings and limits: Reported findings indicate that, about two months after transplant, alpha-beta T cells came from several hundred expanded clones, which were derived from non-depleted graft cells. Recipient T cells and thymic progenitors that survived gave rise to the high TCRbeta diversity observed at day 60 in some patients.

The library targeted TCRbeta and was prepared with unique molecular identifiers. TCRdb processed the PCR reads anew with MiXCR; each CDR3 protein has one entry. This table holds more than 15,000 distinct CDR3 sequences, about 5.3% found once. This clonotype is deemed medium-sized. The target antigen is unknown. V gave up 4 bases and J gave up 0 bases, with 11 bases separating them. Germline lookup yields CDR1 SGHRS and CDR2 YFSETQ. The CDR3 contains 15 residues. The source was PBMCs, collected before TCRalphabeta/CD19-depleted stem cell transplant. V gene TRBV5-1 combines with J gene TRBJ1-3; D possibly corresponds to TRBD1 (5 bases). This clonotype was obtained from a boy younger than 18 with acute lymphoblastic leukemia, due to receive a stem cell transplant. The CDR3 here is CASSGGHTSGNTIYF. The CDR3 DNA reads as TGCGCCAGCAGCGGAGGACATACCTCTGGAAACACCATATATTTT.